The 20 T cell receptor beta chains presented below share a single source sample, sequenced in a study of a mutant IDH1 vaccine in newly diagnosed glioma. The time point denotes: week 47, end of study. Vaccination comprised doses that each held 300 ug of mutant IDH1 20-mer peptide, plus topical imiquimod. Only in-frame clones appear in the TCRdb table, and some are missing; sequencing was by immunoSEQ multiplex PCR. The top ten hold 29% of the sample, which has fewer than 35,000 clones, roughly 80% seen once. These receptors' antigens are unknown. Material: PBMCs, obtained from a glioma patient whose treatment included an IDH1 peptide vaccine. Receptors were obtained from a man aged 25 to 40 with glioma.

V is TRBV25-1 and J is TRBJ1-2; D is ambiguous. Germline V gene lookup returns CDR1 MGHDK and CDR2 SYGVNS. The CDR3 is made up of 10 amino acids. V shed 8 bases and J shed 5 bases, with 6 bases lying between them. The CDR3 spells CASSSYGYTF. In DNA form, the CDR3 reads TGTGCCAGCTCCTCTTATGGCTACACCTTC.

The CDR3, as DNA: TGTGCCAGCAGCCATGCTAGCGGGAGGGTCATAGCCAAAAACATTCAGTACTTC. Translating it yields CASSHASGRVIAKNIQYF. J is TRBJ2-4 and V is TRBV14; 12 nucleotides agree with TRBD2. The CDR3 covers 18 residues. Germline CDR1 is SGHDN and CDR2 is FVKESK. After removal of 3 bases from V and 0 bases from J, the junction contained 6 bases not matched to a gene.

The chain carries TRBV6-6 and TRBJ2-5; D perhaps matches TRBD1 (5 bases). Germline CDR1 and CDR2: MNHNY and SVGAGI (reference sequence). The CDR3 runs 11 residues. The ends were cut back, 7 bases at V and 5 bases at J, with 8 bases in the middle. In nucleotides, the CDR3 is TGTGCCAGCAAGGGGCTTGAGACCCAGTACTTC. Protein product: CASKGLETQYF.

This chain connects TRBV10-3 to TRBJ1-2; the match to TRBD1 covers 10 bases. This CDR3 has 13 residues. Germline CDR1 reads ENHRY; CDR2 reads SYGVKD. The J segment lost 6 bases and the V segment lost 6 bases, leaving 4 bases of the junction unmatched. DNA for the CDR3: TGTGCCATCAGGGGGACAGGGGAGGATGGCTACACCTTC. This gives the protein CAIRGTGEDGYTF.

The chain employs TRBV4-3 and TRBJ1-6, with 9 bases identical to TRBD1. V lost 1 base and J lost 6; bases outside the gene matches: 10. The germline V gene encodes CDR1 LGHNA and CDR2 YSLEER. This CDR3 region has 18 residues. CDR3 region: CASSQAIPGQGFNSPLHF. In nucleotides, the CDR3 is TGCGCCAGCAGCCAAGCAATCCCGGGACAGGGATTTAATTCACCCCTCCACTTT.

This rearrangement joins TRBV9 to TRBJ2-3, with D maybe TRBD1 (6 bases). This CDR3 contains 16 residues. In germline, CDR1 is SGDLS, CDR2 YYNGEE. Trimming shortened V by 1 base and J by 5 bases, and 17 bases separated the two germline ends. CDR3 residues: CASSVNVGGEIDTQYF. As DNA, the CDR3 is TGTGCCAGCAGCGTAAATGTAGGGGGAGAAATAGATACGCAGTATTTT.

This clone occurred a few times. This chain links TRBV14 with TRBJ1-4, with D unclear. V was cut by 2 bases and J by 0 bases, with 7 bases left in between. The CDR3 sequence is 15 residues long. The germline V gene encodes CDR1 SGHDN and CDR2 FVKESK. This CDR3 reads CASSQLRSTNEKLFF. Written as DNA, the CDR3 is TGTGCCAGCAGCCAACTACGCTCAACTAATGAAAAACTGTTTTTT.

The rearrangement uses TRBV30 and TRBJ1-1; 8 bases map to TRBD1. V gave up 4 bases and J gave up 3 bases; unmatched junction bases: 1. The CDR3 runs to 12 residues. CDR1 GTSNPN and CDR2 SVGIG come from the germline V gene (reference sequence). CDR3 sequence (DNA): TGTGCCTGGAAGGACAGGGACACTGAAGCTTTCTTT. Protein product: CAWKDRDTEAFF.

The chain recombines TRBV6-6 with TRBJ1-5; a possible D gene is TRBD1 (5 bases). The CDR3 contains 16 residues. Germline V gene sequence: CDR1 MNHNY, CDR2 SVGAGI (reference sequence). V was shortened by 0 bases and J by 2 bases, with 11 bases between the two germline ends. The CDR3 sequence: CASSYSTGAGNQPQHF. CDR3 in DNA: TGTGCCAGCAGTTACTCGACCGGGGCAGGCAATCAGCCCCAGCATTTT.

There are a few counts of this clone. The chain joins TRBV6-6 to TRBJ1-1; perhaps TRBD1 as D (5 bases). The V end lost 3 bases, the J end lost 4 bases, and 12 bases lay between the germline ends. CDR1 is MNHNY and CDR2 is SVGAGI in the germline V gene (reference sequence). This CDR3 is built from 14 residues. CDR3 in DNA: TGTGCCAGCAGTTATAAAGGGGAGGTCACTGAAGCTTTCTTT. Translation: CASSYKGEVTEAFF.

This clone is categorized as medium-sized. The V gene is TRBV4-1, the J gene TRBJ2-5, with D uncertain. There are 15 residues in the CDR3. Looked up from germline, CDR1 is MGHRA and CDR2 is YSYEKL. The V end was cut by 3 bases, the J end by 1 base, with 12 bases between. As DNA, the CDR3 is TGCGCCAGCAGCCAGAATGGACGGAGCCAAGAGACCCAGTACTTC. Translation: CASSQNGRSQETQYF.

This clone showed up just once. The V gene is TRBV5-1, the J gene TRBJ1-4, with TRBD1 matching 7 bases. The CDR3 is 15 residues long. From germline, CDR1 is SGHRS and CDR2 YFSETQ. With 0 bases clipped from V and 3 bases from J, the junction kept 2 bases outside the gene matches. In DNA, the CDR3 is TGCGCCAGCAGCTTGGGAGGGACAGCTAATGAAAAACTGTTTTTT. Protein sequence: CASSLGGTANEKLFF.

CDR3 amino acids: CASRSSGGKETQYF. DNA of the CDR3: TGTGCCAGCAGGTCTAGCGGAGGAAAGGAGACCCAGTACTTC. This sequence joins TRBV28 and TRBJ2-5; 7 bases map to TRBD2. V shed 6 bases, J shed 5 bases, and the junction held 9 bases outside the gene matches. CDR1 is MDHEN and CDR2 is SYDVKM in the germline V gene. The CDR3 runs 14 residues.

The J gene is TRBJ1-3, the V gene TRBV19, with 7 bases fitting TRBD1. Unmatched junction bases numbered 8, after V lost 3 bases and J lost 0 bases. The CDR3 spans 17 residues. The V gene's germline CDR1 is LNHDA and CDR2 SQIVND (reference sequence). In DNA form, the CDR3 reads TGTGCCAGTAGTATGAGGGGACAGTCGAGCTCTGGAAACACCATATATTTT. It yields the protein CASSMRGQSSSGNTIYF.

The chain couples TRBV18 to TRBJ1-5; D is uncertain. The germline V and J ends were trimmed by 6 bases and 0 bases, with 18 bases remaining between them. This CDR3 spans 17 amino acids. Germline CDR1 KGHSH, CDR2 LQKENI. The CDR3 loop is CASSPDTDSYSNQPQHF. CDR3 nucleotide sequence: TGTGCCAGCTCCCCTGACACAGATTCTTATAGCAATCAGCCCCAGCATTTT.

The chain uses TRBV5-1 and TRBJ2-5, with TRBD1 identical over 10 bases. The V and J ends lost 3 bases and 5 bases, in that order; junction bases with no gene match: 4. This CDR3 is 14 amino acids long. Germline loops: CDR1 SGHRS, CDR2 YFSETQ. CDR3 loop: CASSSGQGEETQYF. The CDR3 region has the DNA TGCGCCAGCAGCTCCGGACAGGGGGAGGAGACCCAGTACTTC.

The V call is TRBV6-4, the J call TRBJ1-6; tentatively, D is TRBD1 (6 bases). CDR1 and CDR2 from the germline V gene are MRHNA and SNTAGT. This CDR3 is 14 amino acids long. V was clipped by 3 bases and J by 7 bases, with 10 bases between them. CDR3 bases: TGTGCCAGCAGTGAAAGGGGGGAAAATTCACCCCTCCACTTT. Protein product: CASSERGENSPLHF.

This clone was detected only once. At one of its ends the junction is not consistent with the germline gene, which may arise from a read error. The rearrangement uses TRBV7-9 and TRBJ2-3; 11 positions match TRBD2. This CDR3 contains 15 residues. CDR1 is SEHNR, CDR2 FQNEAQ, per germline (reference sequence). Written as DNA, the CDR3 is TGTGCCAGCAGCATAGCGGGGGGGTCGACAGATACGCAGTATTTT. Translating gives CASSIAGGSTDTQYF.

The genes are TRBV7-2 and TRBJ2-5; no clear D gene. The CDR3 has 13 residues. V was shortened by 7 bases and J by 5 bases, with 14 bases between the two germline ends. Germline V gives CDR1 SGHTA, CDR2 FQGNSA. The CDR3 reads CASNTNPMETQYF. The DNA of the CDR3 is TGTGCCAGCAACACTAACCCTATGGAGACCCAGTACTTC.

The V gene is TRBV29-1, the J gene TRBJ2-1; 7 bases are a match to TRBD2. This CDR3 comprises 13 residues. Germline CDR1 is SQVTM and CDR2 is ANQGSEA. J gave up 0 bases and V 6 bases, and 2 bases lay outside the gene matches. This CDR3 is CSVTGGSYNEQFF. CDR3 nucleotide sequence: TGCAGCGTGACGGGAGGCTCCTACAATGAGCAGTTCTTC.